The text below deals with one T cell receptor (beta chain). What it recognizes is unknown. TCRdb reanalysed the RT-PCR reads using MiXCR and keeps one entry per CDR3 protein. The sample consists of about 800,000 distinct CDR3 sequences, 21% of them appearing once. This CDR3 has 19 residues. J was trimmed by 3 bases and V by 5 bases; bases with no gene match: 14. Germline CDR1 is SGHTA and CDR2 is FQGTGA. The entry originates in a study of response to subunit inactivated influenza vaccine. Points from the study as a whole: The study's authors posited that every seasonal influenza vaccination enlists few new T cells.

This clonotype was obtained from a man aged 50 or older who received an inactivated influenza vaccine. V gene TRBV7-3 combines with J gene TRBJ2-6, with 9 bases that match TRBD1. The sequences come from PBMCs from blood, collected 5 days after vaccination. CDR3 sequence (DNA): TGTGCCAGCAGCCCCTGGGACAGGGCATCCGCGGGTGGGGCCAACGTCCTGACTTTC. It is translated as CASSPWDRASAGGANVLTF. The full variable domain, rest sourced from reference TRBV7-3 and TRBJ2-6, is GAGVSQTPSNKVTEKGKYVELRCDPISGHTALYWYRQSLGQGPEFLIYFQGTGAADDSGLPNDRFFAVRPEGSVSTLKIQRTERGDSAVYLCASSPWDRASAGGANVLTFGAGSRLTVL.